This is a list of T cell receptor beta chains from one sample in a study of blood T cell repertoires in COVID-19. Sequencing used immunoSEQ multiplex PCR; TCRdb keeps in-frame clones, though not all of them. The data contain about 47,000 clones, around four fifths of them singletons. The sequenced sample was peripheral blood. These receptor sequences come from a human donor with acute or convalescent COVID-19. The donor label of this sample is uncertain. CDR3s include the opening cysteine and the closing phenylalanine or tryptophan. The order of the fields is J gene, clone size, D gene, V gene, CDR3 protein, CDR3 DNA. The D gene is left open where the match is weak. Not all rows give a size; the values are once, few, many and, for expanded clones, a class.

J: TRBJ2-1; size: -; D: -; V: TRBV7-2; CDR3: CASSREEGAYNEQFF; DNA: TGTGCCAGCAGTCGGGAGGAGGGGGCCTACAATGAGCAGTTCTTC
J: TRBJ1-2; size: -; D: TRBD1; V: TRBV4-2; CDR3: CASSQRGQNHYGYTF; DNA: TGTGCCAGCAGCCAACGGGGACAGAACCACTATGGCTACACCTTC
J: TRBJ1-1; size: -; D: -; V: TRBV30; CDR3: CAWSVQENTEAFF; DNA: TGTGCCTGGAGTGTACAGGAGAACACTGAAGCTTTCTTT
J: TRBJ1-1; size: -; D: -; V: TRBV12-3/TRBV12-4; CDR3: CASATGWGTEAFF; DNA: TGTGCCAGCGCTACGGGGTGGGGCACTGAAGCTTTCTTT
J: TRBJ2-5; size: -; D: TRBD1; V: TRBV7-3; CDR3: CASSFGTGETQYF; DNA: TGTGCCAGCAGCTTCGGGACAGGAGAGACCCAGTACTTC
J: TRBJ1-1; size: -; D: -; V: TRBV18; CDR3: CASSLTDRVNTEAFF; DNA: TGTGCCAGCTCACTAACCGACAGAGTGAACACTGAAGCTTTCTTT
J: TRBJ2-2; size: -; D: TRBD1; V: TRBV19; CDR3: CASRVGTANTGELFF; DNA: TGTGCCAGTAGGGTCGGGACAGCAAACACCGGGGAGCTGTTTTTT
J: TRBJ2-1; size: -; D: -; V: TRBV19; CDR3: CASSKQGWGYNEQFF; DNA: TGTGCCAGTAGTAAGCAGGGCTGGGGATACAATGAGCAGTTCTTC
J: TRBJ2-2; size: -; D: -; V: TRBV19; CDR3: CASSATGSDGELFF; DNA: TGTGCCAGTAGCGCGACAGGTTCGGACGGGGAGCTGTTTTTT
J: TRBJ2-2; size: -; D: -; V: TRBV6-5; CDR3: CASSYSLEYTGELFF; DNA: TGTGCCAGCAGTTACTCATTAGAGTACACCGGGGAGCTGTTTTTT
J: TRBJ1-1; size: -; D: -; V: TRBV6-2/TRBV6-3; CDR3: CASTPTPQAVEAFF; DNA: TGTGCCAGCACCCCCACCCCGCAGGCAGTTGAAGCTTTCTTT
J: TRBJ2-5; size: -; D: TRBD1; V: TRBV10-1; CDR3: CASSETGGTETQYF; DNA: TGCGCCAGCAGTGAGACAGGGGGAACGGAGACCCAGTACTTC
J: TRBJ1-5; size: -; D: TRBD1; V: TRBV7-9; CDR3: CASSSQGANQPQHF; DNA: TGTGCCAGCAGCTCGCAGGGGGCGAATCAGCCCCAGCATTTT
J: TRBJ2-3; size: few; D: -; V: TRBV10-3; CDR3: CAISEPQTDTQYF; DNA: TGTGCCATCAGTGAGCCCCAGACAGATACGCAGTATTTT
J: TRBJ1-2; size: -; D: -; V: TRBV7-2; CDR3: CASSRPGTKPDGYTF; DNA: TGTGCCAGCAGCCGCCCCGGGACTAAACCAGATGGCTACACCTTC
J: TRBJ1-2; size: once; D: -; V: TRBV11-3; CDR3: CASSFYSGLYGYTF; DNA: TGTGCCAGCAGCTTCTATTCAGGGCTCTATGGCTACACCTTC
J: TRBJ2-5; size: -; D: TRBD2; V: TRBV5-4; CDR3: CASSPRLAGGETQYF; DNA: TGTGCCAGCAGCCCAAGACTAGCGGGAGGGGAGACCCAGTACTTC
J: TRBJ1-4; size: -; D: -; V: TRBV5-1; CDR3: CASSLAAGVDEKLFF; DNA: TGCGCCAGCAGCTTGGCCGCAGGGGTCGATGAAAAACTGTTTTTT
J: TRBJ2-7; size: -; D: TRBD2; V: TRBV9; CDR3: CASSVSSGGFYEQYF; DNA: TGTGCCAGCAGCGTGTCTAGCGGGGGATTCTACGAGCAGTACTTC
J: TRBJ2-3; size: -; D: -; V: TRBV10-1; CDR3: CASSENSLTPEETDTQYF; DNA: TGCGCCAGCAGTGAGAATAGCCTGACTCCTGAAGAAACAGATACGCAGTATTTT
J: TRBJ2-1; size: -; D: TRBD2; V: TRBV4-3; CDR3: CASSQTSVDEQFF; DNA: TGCGCCAGCAGCCAGACTAGCGTCGATGAGCAGTTCTTC
J: TRBJ2-3; size: -; D: -; V: TRBV7-2; CDR3: CASSLDWLEVDTQYF; DNA: TGTGCCAGCAGCTTAGATTGGCTGGAGGTAGATACGCAGTATTTT
J: TRBJ1-1; size: -; D: -; V: TRBV2; CDR3: CASSGQEGEAFF; DNA: TGTGCCAGCAGTGGGCAGGAAGGTGAAGCTTTCTTT
J: TRBJ2-3; size: once; D: TRBD2; V: TRBV9; CDR3: CASSVGVGGLGGDTQYF; DNA: TGTGCCAGCAGCGTAGGGGTGGGGGGACTAGGAGGAGATACGCAGTATTTT
J: TRBJ1-3; size: -; D: TRBD1; V: TRBV7-9; CDR3: CASSHDRVLINTIYF; DNA: TGTGCCAGCAGTCACGACAGGGTATTAATAAACACCATATATTTT
J: TRBJ1-5; size: -; D: -; V: TRBV2; CDR3: CASSAQTVLNSQPQHF; DNA: TGTGCCAGCAGTGCCCAAACAGTTCTAAACAGTCAGCCCCAGCATTTT
J: TRBJ1-4; size: few; D: -; V: TRBV9; CDR3: CASSVEGATNEKLFF; DNA: TGTGCCAGCAGCGTAGAAGGGGCAACTAATGAAAAACTGTTTTTT
J: TRBJ1-4; size: -; D: -; V: TRBV7-8; CDR3: CASSSPPAGANEKLFF; DNA: TGTGCCAGCAGCTCTCCCCCCGCGGGTGCTAATGAAAAACTGTTTTTT
J: TRBJ2-2; size: -; D: TRBD1; V: TRBV3-1/TRBV3-2; CDR3: CASSRDRNTGELFF; DNA: TGTGCCAGCAGCCGGGACAGGAACACCGGGGAGCTGTTTTTT
J: TRBJ1-3; size: -; D: -; V: TRBV7-2; CDR3: CASSLAGSSGNTIYF; DNA: TGTGCCAGCAGCTTAGCCGGGAGCTCTGGAAACACCATATATTTT
J: TRBJ2-5; size: -; D: -; V: TRBV15; CDR3: CATSRDLGGVLETQYF; DNA: TGTGCCACCAGCAGAGATCTAGGAGGGGTGTTGGAGACCCAGTACTTC
J: TRBJ2-1; size: -; D: TRBD2; V: TRBV10-3; CDR3: CASAHPGGRTYNEQFF; DNA: TGTGCCTCAGCTCACCCGGGCGGGAGGACCTACAATGAGCAGTTCTTC
J: TRBJ1-1; size: -; D: -; V: TRBV29-1; CDR3: CSVVRGTEAFF; DNA: TGCAGCGTTGTCCGGGGCACTGAAGCTTTCTTT
J: TRBJ2-2; size: -; D: -; V: TRBV7-3; CDR3: CASSLTALDLTNTGELFF; DNA: TGTGCCAGCAGCTTAACAGCACTAGACCTTACTAACACCGGGGAGCTGTTTTTT
J: TRBJ1-2; size: -; D: -; V: TRBV2; CDR3: CASSDGMGYGYTF; DNA: TGTGCCAGCAGTGACGGGATGGGATATGGCTACACCTTC
J: TRBJ2-5; size: once; D: -; V: TRBV12-3/TRBV12-4; CDR3: CASSYQEEETQYF; DNA: TGTGCCAGCAGTTATCAGGAGGAAGAGACCCAGTACTTC
J: TRBJ1-1; size: -; D: -; V: TRBV29-1; CDR3: CSGPVSRQREEGTEAFF; DNA: TGCAGCGGCCCCGTAAGTCGGCAGCGGGAGGAGGGCACTGAAGCTTTCTTT
J: TRBJ2-3; size: few; D: -; V: TRBV24-1; CDR3: CATSEGHFTRPDTQYF; DNA: TGTGCCACCAGTGAGGGACATTTCACAAGACCAGATACGCAGTATTTT
J: TRBJ2-3; size: -; D: TRBD2; V: TRBV10-3; CDR3: CAISDSASGSRGTDTQYF; DNA: TGTGCCATCAGTGACTCAGCTAGCGGGAGTCGGGGCACAGATACGCAGTATTTT
J: TRBJ2-5; size: -; D: -; V: TRBV6-1; CDR3: CASSEGYRAETQYF; DNA: TGTGCCAGCAGTGAAGGGTACAGGGCGGAGACCCAGTACTTC
J: TRBJ1-1; size: -; D: -; V: TRBV6-4; CDR3: CASKFAGNTEAFF; DNA: TGTGCCAGCAAGTTTGCCGGGAACACTGAAGCTTTCTTT
J: TRBJ2-1; size: -; D: TRBD2; V: TRBV7-2; CDR3: CASSFSGAGVFYNEQFF; DNA: TGTGCCAGCAGTTTTAGTGGGGCGGGGGTGTTCTACAATGAGCAGTTCTTC
J: TRBJ2-3; size: -; D: -; V: TRBV28; CDR3: CASSLSQGGRGYF; DNA: TGTGCCAGCAGTCTCTCGCAAGGCGGTCGCGGGTATTTT
J: TRBJ1-5; size: -; D: -; V: TRBV5-1; CDR3: CASSLAPGSDQPQHF; DNA: TGCGCCAGCAGCTTGGCCCCAGGGTCCGATCAGCCCCAGCATTTT
J: TRBJ2-1; size: -; D: -; V: TRBV4-2; CDR3: CASSQEAVRAYNEQFF; DNA: TGTGCCAGCAGCCAAGAAGCGGTCCGAGCCTACAATGAGCAGTTCTTC
J: TRBJ1-4; size: -; D: -; V: TRBV6-2/TRBV6-3; CDR3: CASSFQRGGRTKKLFF; DNA: TGTGCCAGCAGTTTCCAACGGGGAGGAAGAACGAAAAAACTGTTTTTT
J: TRBJ2-7; size: -; D: TRBD2; V: TRBV11-2; CDR3: CASIKTSGKEQYF; DNA: TGTGCCAGCATCAAGACTAGCGGGAAGGAGCAGTACTTC
J: TRBJ1-1; size: -; D: TRBD1; V: TRBV4-2; CDR3: CASSLRQGVTEAFF; DNA: TGTGCCAGCAGCCTTCGACAGGGTGTCACTGAAGCTTTCTTT
J: TRBJ1-4; size: -; D: TRBD1; V: TRBV25-1; CDR3: CASRSGTGEKLFF; DNA: TGTGCCAGCAGGTCGGGGACAGGCGAAAAACTGTTTTTT
J: TRBJ2-1; size: -; D: TRBD2; V: TRBV2; CDR3: CASSERGSGSNEQFF; DNA: TGTGCCAGCAGTGAAAGGGGTAGCGGGAGTAATGAGCAGTTCTTC
J: TRBJ1-2; size: -; D: TRBD1; V: TRBV27; CDR3: CASSPGQGTYGYTF; DNA: TGTGCCAGCAGCCCGGGACAGGGGACCTATGGCTACACCTTC
J: TRBJ1-5; size: -; D: TRBD1; V: TRBV20-1; CDR3: CSASSGGPRQPQHF; DNA: TGCAGTGCTAGTTCAGGGGGCCCGCGACAGCCCCAGCATTTT
J: TRBJ2-1; size: -; D: -; V: TRBV4-3; CDR3: CASSQDRRGGEFF; DNA: TGCGCCAGCAGCCAAGATCGAAGGGGGGGGGAGTTCTTC
J: TRBJ2-1; size: once; D: TRBD2; V: TRBV24-1; CDR3: CATSDPLAGFDNEQFF; DNA: TGTGCCACCAGTGATCCTCTAGCGGGATTCGACAATGAGCAGTTCTTC